Sequencing of this T cell receptor (beta chain) was carried out in a study of Ad26.COV2.S vaccination and SARS-CoV-2 variants. The treatment denotes: roughly 19 received Ad26.COV2.S at low or high dose, single or two shots; roughly five received placebo; per-sample allocation not given. Sampling was performed 63 days after the first vaccine or placebo injection. Using immunoSEQ multiplex PCR, the repertoire was profiled, and TCRdb retains in-frame clones only, with some absent. The table records roughly 350,000 clones, roughly 87% of them present only once. The CDR3 length is 15 residues. Trimming at V came to 7 bases and at J to 3 bases, leaving 8 bases not matched to a gene. CDR1 and CDR2 from the germline V gene are SEHNR and FQNEAQ (reference sequence). Study conclusions and caveats: Total responses of T cells may have been underestimated by the analyses of TCR breadth and depth. Participants given vaccine showed non-spike TCR breadth similar to that of placebo recipients.

About this clone: The antigen is not known.

The material was peripheral blood, obtained in a trial of Ad26.COV2.S vaccine versus placebo. This chain connects TRBV7-9 to TRBJ2-2, with 7 bases aligning to TRBD1. The clonotype comes from a person aged 18-65 years who received the Ad26.COV2.S COVID-19 vaccine or a placebo. The CDR3 coding sequence is TGTGCCAGCACCAAGGGACAGACTTACACCGGGGAGCTGTTTTTT. As protein: CASTKGQTYTGELFF.